Below, 3 T cell receptor beta chains from the same sample are listed, as sequenced in a study of blood T cell repertoires in COVID-19. Clones were sequenced by immunoSEQ multiplex PCR, and TCRdb holds only the in-frame ones, with some missing. Of under 350,000 clones listed, about 82% are singletons. What was sequenced was peripheral blood. All receptors come from a human donor in a cohort sampled during active COVID-19.

DNA of the CDR3: TGTGCCAGCAGTTTGTCAGACAGGGTCTCCTACAATGAGCAGTTCTTC. It codes for CASSLSDRVSYNEQFF. V usage is TRBV27 and J usage is TRBJ2-1, with 7 bases that match TRBD1. This CDR3 has 16 amino acids. Germline V gives CDR1 MNHEY, CDR2 SMNVEV (reference sequence). Unmatched junction bases numbered 5, after V lost 3 bases and J lost 0 bases.

V and J are TRBV5-6 and TRBJ2-7, with TRBD1 matching 10 bases. This CDR3 comprises 14 residues. The V gene end was trimmed by 5 bases and the J gene end by 3 bases; junction bases not matched to a gene: 5. Germline V gene sequence: CDR1 SGHDT, CDR2 YYEEEE. CDR3 in DNA: TGTGCCAGCAGGGCGAGGACAGGGGGCTACGAGCAGTACTTC. It specifies CASRARTGGYEQYF.

In DNA, the CDR3 is TGCGCCAGCAGTCTATGGGGGGGCTATGGCTACACCTTC. This translates into CASSLWGGYGYTF. This chain joins TRBV23-1 and TRBJ1-2; a weak D match, TRBD1 (5 bases). TRBV23-1 falls under the ORF class, with uncertain function. The CDR3 runs 13 residues. V was cut by 4 bases and J by 4 bases, with 10 bases left in between.